This TCR beta chain was found in a study of blood T cell repertoires in COVID-19. Study-level background: The origin of the acute and convalescent COVID-19 samples was the United States, Italy and Spain. Nucleic acid was either cDNA or gDNA, and it came from T cells, B-cell-depleted T cells, or PBMCs.

Original methodology: The authors estimated nucleated cell counts from reference gene primer amplification. Profiling relied on immunoSEQ multiplex PCR, and the TCRdb table lists in-frame clones only, not all of them. D and trimming come from the DNA, and the V and J calls and clone size come from that table. The sample has around 230,000 clones, 75% to 90% seen once. Per germline, CDR1 SGDLS and CDR2 YYNGEE. The CDR3 sequence is 16 residues long. J gave up 7 bases and V 1 base, and 10 bases lay outside the gene matches. The J gene is TRBJ2-1, the V gene TRBV9; 8 bases line up with TRBD1. The sequence was collected from a man in his sixties who had recovered from COVID-19. Material for sequencing was peripheral blood. For the CDR3, the DNA is TGTGCCAGCAGCGTACAACCGGGACAGGTGGGGAATGAGCAGTTCTTC. It codes for CASSVQPGQVGNEQFF.